This TCR beta chain emerged from a study of control samples from healthy donors and cancer patients. The protocol was immunoSEQ multiplex PCR, while the TCRdb copy is restricted to in-frame clones and leaves out a portion. Of about 15,000 clones listed, approximately 77% are singletons. CDR3 length equals 15 residues. CDR1 SGHVS and CDR2 FNYEAQ come from the germline V gene. J was trimmed by 6 bases and V by 5 bases; bases with no gene match: 7. As regards this clone: In the same sample, other DNA sequences code for this CDR3.

Sequenced material: formalin-fixed, paraffin-embedded tissue. The chain employs TRBV7-6 and TRBJ2-2, with TRBD2 matching over 9 bases. This clonotype was obtained from a female donor with lung cancer. This CDR3 reads CASSRLAGAPGELFF. The CDR3 coding sequence is TGTGCCAGCAGCCGGTTAGCGGGAGCCCCCGGGGAGCTGTTTTTT.